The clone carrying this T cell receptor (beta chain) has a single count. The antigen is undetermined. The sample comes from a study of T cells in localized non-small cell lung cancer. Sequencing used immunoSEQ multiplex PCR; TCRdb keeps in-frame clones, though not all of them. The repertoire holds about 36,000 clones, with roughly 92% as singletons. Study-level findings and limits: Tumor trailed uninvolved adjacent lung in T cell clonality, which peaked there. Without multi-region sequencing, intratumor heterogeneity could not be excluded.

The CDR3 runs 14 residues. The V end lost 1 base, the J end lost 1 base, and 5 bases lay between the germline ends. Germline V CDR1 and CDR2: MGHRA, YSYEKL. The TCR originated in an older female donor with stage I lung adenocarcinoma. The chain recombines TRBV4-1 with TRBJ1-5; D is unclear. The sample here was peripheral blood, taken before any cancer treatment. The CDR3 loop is CASSQGDSNQPQHF. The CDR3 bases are TGCGCCAGCAGCCAAGGAGACAGCAATCAGCCCCAGCATTTT.